This T cell receptor (beta chain) was identified during a study of T cell responses to AZD1222 COVID-19 vaccine. Study findings and constraints: The study found Spike-specific TCR breadth and depth rose after two AZD1222 doses. Donors, mostly white British, included more females; clonal diversity was possibly underestimated. Close to half of spike-specific TCRs reportedly recognize unmutated variant regions.

A remark on this clone: Its specificity is unknown.

This table comes from immunoSEQ multiplex PCR, and its TCRdb copy is limited to in-frame clones, with some not included. The table records approximately 130,000 clones, 70% to 90% of them present only once. The CDR3 contains 14 residues. The germline gives CDR1 ENHRY, CDR2 SYGVKD. Trimming pared 0 bases from V and 3 bases from J, leaving 8 bases between. This receptor was obtained from an adult in good health. The V gene is TRBV10-3, the J gene TRBJ1-1; D not certain. The sequenced sample was peripheral blood, obtained on day 0 of AZD1222 vaccination. This CDR3 reads CAISESPKYTEAFF. CDR3 nucleotides: TGTGCCATCAGTGAGTCCCCGAAGTACACTGAAGCTTTCTTT.